The sequence of this TCR beta chain was determined in a study of T cells in Graves' hyperthyroidism and ophthalmopathy. As to this clonotype: Its antigen is undetermined. This may come from a read error, since a much larger clone is one base off.

The authors obtained PBMCs from over 7.5 ml of fresh peripheral blood. Notes on the study in general: The model foresaw ophthalmopathy a median around 6 months prior to onset. Among clonotypes expanded in thyroid above 0.001, most were also found in blood.

Researchers amplified the TCR beta CDR3 regions from RNA transcripts. When the TCR CDR3 underwent first-round RT-PCR, the HTBI primer set was used. TCRdb passed the multiplex PCR reads through MiXCR, listing each CDR3 protein once. The sample lists about 290,000 distinct CDR3 sequences, 13% occurring once. Germline CDR1 is MNHEY and CDR2 is SMNVEV (reference sequence). The CDR3 length is 17 residues. The receptor was derived from a woman younger than 45 with Graves' hyperthyroidism that later progressed to Graves' ophthalmopathy. V and J are TRBV27 and TRBJ1-4; TRBD1 matches 7 bases. The specimen sequenced was blood. The CDR3 DNA is TGTGCCAGCAGTACCCAAACGCGAATGGACAGGTTCGCCAAACTGGTTTTT. This translates into CASSTQTRMDRFAKLVF.